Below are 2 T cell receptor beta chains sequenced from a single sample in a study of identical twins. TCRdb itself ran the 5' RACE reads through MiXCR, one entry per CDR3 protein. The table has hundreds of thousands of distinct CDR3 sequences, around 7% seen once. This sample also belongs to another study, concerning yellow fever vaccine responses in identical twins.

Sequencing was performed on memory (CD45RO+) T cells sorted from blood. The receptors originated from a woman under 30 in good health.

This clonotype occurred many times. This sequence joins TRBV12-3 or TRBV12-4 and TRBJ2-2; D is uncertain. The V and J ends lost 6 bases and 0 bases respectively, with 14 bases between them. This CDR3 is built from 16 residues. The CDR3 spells CASSPLNAANTGELFF. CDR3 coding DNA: TGTGCCAGCAGCCCTCTAAACGCCGCGAACACCGGGGAGCTGTTTTTT.

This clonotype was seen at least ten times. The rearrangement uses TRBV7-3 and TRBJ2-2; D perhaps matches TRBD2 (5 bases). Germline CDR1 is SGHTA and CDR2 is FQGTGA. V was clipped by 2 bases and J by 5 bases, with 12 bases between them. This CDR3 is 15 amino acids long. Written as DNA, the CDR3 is TGTGCCAGCAGCTTAGCAGGAGGCGGAACCGGGGAGCTGTTTTTT. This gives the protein CASSLAGGGTGELFF.